A selection of T cell receptor beta chains follows, all from one sample in a study of memory CD4+ T cells and cytomegalovirus serostatus. TCRdb's copy holds only in-frame clones and misses some; the assay was immunoSEQ multiplex PCR. The sample includes about 75,000 clones, just under 80% of them seen just once. Material: memory CD4+ T cells from blood. The receptors come from an adult in good health and CMV-seropositive. Each CDR3 is given with its conserved first and last residue. Fields, in order: CDR3 DNA, CDR3 protein, clone size, J gene, V gene, D gene. D genes are given only for firm matches. The listing skips clone size in some rows; elsewhere it reads once, few, many or a size class.

CDR3 DNA: TGTGCCAGCAGCGTAGGCCAGGGGCAGGTGGAGACCCAGTACTTC; CDR3 protein: CASSVGQGQVETQYF; clone size: NA; J gene: TRBJ2-5; V gene: TRBV6-1; D gene: NA
CDR3 DNA: TGCAGCGTGGACGGGACTAGCGGAGGGAATGAGCAGTTCTTC; CDR3 protein: CSVDGTSGGNEQFF; clone size: NA; J gene: TRBJ2-1; V gene: TRBV29-1; D gene: TRBD2
CDR3 DNA: TGTGCCAGCAGCGAGGACAGGGACTTCTATGGCTACACCTTC; CDR3 protein: CASSEDRDFYGYTF; clone size: NA; J gene: TRBJ1-2; V gene: TRBV2; D gene: TRBD1
CDR3 DNA: TGTGCCAGCAGCCCCTCCCGGCTGACCGAGCAGTTCTTC; CDR3 protein: CASSPSRLTEQFF; clone size: NA; J gene: TRBJ2-1; V gene: TRBV14; D gene: NA
CDR3 DNA: TGTGCCAGCAGTGGGGACGGGGCAGTTTCTTTCAATGAGCAGTTCTTC; CDR3 protein: CASSGDGAVSFNEQFF; clone size: NA; J gene: TRBJ2-1; V gene: TRBV2; D gene: NA
CDR3 DNA: TGTGCCAGCAGCCCGCGGGTACAGGAGTACTATGGCTACACCTTC; CDR3 protein: CASSPRVQEYYGYTF; clone size: NA; J gene: TRBJ1-2; V gene: TRBV9; D gene: NA
CDR3 DNA: TGTGCCAGTAGTATTAGGCTCATGAACACTGAAGCTTTCTTT; CDR3 protein: CASSIRLMNTEAFF; clone size: NA; J gene: TRBJ1-1; V gene: TRBV19; D gene: NA
CDR3 DNA: TGCAGCGTGGCACTAGCGTTTGGGGGTGAGCAGTTCTTC; CDR3 protein: CSVALAFGGEQFF; clone size: NA; J gene: TRBJ2-1; V gene: TRBV29-1; D gene: TRBD2
CDR3 DNA: TGTGCCAGCAGCTTGGCAGGAGAGAACTATGGCTACACCTTC; CDR3 protein: CASSLAGENYGYTF; clone size: NA; J gene: TRBJ1-2; V gene: TRBV5-5; D gene: NA
CDR3 DNA: TGCGCCAGCAGCGTGAGCGTTCGAGCCGACGGAGCCTACAATGAGCAGTTCTTC; CDR3 protein: CASSVSVRADGAYNEQFF; clone size: NA; J gene: TRBJ2-1; V gene: TRBV5-1; D gene: NA
CDR3 DNA: TGCGCCAGCACGCACGTCGCTAGCACAGATACGCAGTATTTT; CDR3 protein: CASTHVASTDTQYF; clone size: NA; J gene: TRBJ2-3; V gene: TRBV10-2; D gene: NA
CDR3 DNA: TGTGCCAGCAGCCGTTACGGGACTGAAGCTTTCTTT; CDR3 protein: CASSRYGTEAFF; clone size: NA; J gene: TRBJ1-1; V gene: TRBV6-5; D gene: NA
CDR3 DNA: TGCGCCAGCAGCTTGGGGCGCAACTATGGCTACACCTTC; CDR3 protein: CASSLGRNYGYTF; clone size: few; J gene: TRBJ1-2; V gene: TRBV5-1; D gene: NA
CDR3 DNA: TGTGCCTCCCAAAGAGCGGGGGAAGACAATGAGCAGTTCTTC; CDR3 protein: CASQRAGEDNEQFF; clone size: NA; J gene: TRBJ2-1; V gene: TRBV10-3; D gene: TRBD2
CDR3 DNA: TGTGCCAGCAGTGATGAGGGGACCCAGTACTTC; CDR3 protein: CASSDEGTQYF; clone size: few; J gene: TRBJ2-5; V gene: TRBV2; D gene: NA
CDR3 DNA: TGTGCTTACGGGTCTAATGAAAAACTGTTTTTT; CDR3 protein: CAYGSNEKLFF; clone size: once; J gene: TRBJ1-4; V gene: TRBV6-6; D gene: NA
CDR3 DNA: TGTGCCACCAGCAGAGGGTATCGGGCTGGTCAGCCCCAGCATTTT; CDR3 protein: CATSRGYRAGQPQHF; clone size: NA; J gene: TRBJ1-5; V gene: TRBV15; D gene: NA
CDR3 DNA: TGTGCCAGCTCCCCCGGGACCGACATGAACACTGAAGCTTTCTTT; CDR3 protein: CASSPGTDMNTEAFF; clone size: NA; J gene: TRBJ1-1; V gene: TRBV18; D gene: NA
CDR3 DNA: TGTGCCAGCTTGATGAACACTGAAGCTTTCTTT; CDR3 protein: CASLMNTEAFF; clone size: NA; J gene: TRBJ1-1; V gene: TRBV2; D gene: NA
CDR3 DNA: TGTGCCAGTAGTATAGCGGGGGGCACAGATACGCAGTATTTT; CDR3 protein: CASSIAGGTDTQYF; clone size: NA; J gene: TRBJ2-3; V gene: TRBV19; D gene: NA
CDR3 DNA: TGTGCCAGCACTACAGGGGGGGACTATGGCTACACCTTC; CDR3 protein: CASTTGGDYGYTF; clone size: NA; J gene: TRBJ1-2; V gene: TRBV6-5; D gene: TRBD1
CDR3 DNA: TGTGCCAGCAGGTACCTCCGGGACGGGAATCAGCCCCAGCATTTT; CDR3 protein: CASRYLRDGNQPQHF; clone size: few; J gene: TRBJ1-5; V gene: TRBV6-1; D gene: NA
CDR3 DNA: TGTGCCAGCAGCTTAGGGTGGGACTCTGAAGCTTTCTTT; CDR3 protein: CASSLGWDSEAFF; clone size: once; J gene: TRBJ1-1; V gene: TRBV11-3; D gene: NA
CDR3 DNA: TGTGCCAGCAGTGTAACAGGGATTATTTGGCGGGGCTATGGCTACACCTTC; CDR3 protein: CASSVTGIIWRGYGYTF; clone size: few; J gene: TRBJ1-2; V gene: TRBV28; D gene: NA
CDR3 DNA: TGTGCCAGCAGCGGAATGGGAGCGGGGGGGCGCACAGATACGCAGTATTTT; CDR3 protein: CASSGMGAGGRTDTQYF; clone size: NA; J gene: TRBJ2-3; V gene: TRBV9; D gene: TRBD2
CDR3 DNA: TGTGCCAGCAGCTTGGCCGTAGGGGACAATGAGCAGTTCTTC; CDR3 protein: CASSLAVGDNEQFF; clone size: NA; J gene: TRBJ2-1; V gene: TRBV5-6; D gene: NA
CDR3 DNA: TGTGCCACCAGCAGGGTGACGGGGGACAGCTATGGCTACACCTTC; CDR3 protein: CATSRVTGDSYGYTF; clone size: NA; J gene: TRBJ1-2; V gene: TRBV15; D gene: TRBD1
CDR3 DNA: TGTGCCAGCTCACCACTAGAGGGAAGCGAGCAGTACTTC; CDR3 protein: CASSPLEGSEQYF; clone size: once; J gene: TRBJ2-7; V gene: TRBV18; D gene: NA
CDR3 DNA: TGTGCCAGCAGTTTAACCCCGGGACTACAACCCTACGAGCAGTACTTC; CDR3 protein: CASSLTPGLQPYEQYF; clone size: once; J gene: TRBJ2-7; V gene: TRBV28; D gene: TRBD2
CDR3 DNA: TGTGCCAGCAGCACGGGACAGTACACCGGGGAGCTGTTTTTT; CDR3 protein: CASSTGQYTGELFF; clone size: NA; J gene: TRBJ2-2; V gene: TRBV28; D gene: TRBD1
CDR3 DNA: TGTGCCGTAGCGGGAGCCGGGCGATCAGATACGCAGTATTTT; CDR3 protein: CAVAGAGRSDTQYF; clone size: few; J gene: TRBJ2-3; V gene: TRBV10-3; D gene: TRBD2
CDR3 DNA: TGTGCCAGCAGCCCCAGCGGGGGCCAAGAGACCCAGTACTTC; CDR3 protein: CASSPSGGQETQYF; clone size: NA; J gene: TRBJ2-5; V gene: TRBV7-8; D gene: TRBD2
CDR3 DNA: TGTGCCAGCAGTGGGGGGGCCCGGCGGCTGGCGACTGAAGCTTTCTTT; CDR3 protein: CASSGGARRLATEAFF; clone size: few; J gene: TRBJ1-1; V gene: TRBV25-1; D gene: NA
CDR3 DNA: TGTGCCAGCAGCCAAGAGACAGAATACAATGAGCAGTTCTTC; CDR3 protein: CASSQETEYNEQFF; clone size: NA; J gene: TRBJ2-1; V gene: TRBV4-2; D gene: NA
CDR3 DNA: TGTGCCAGCAGCTCCGGGACAGGCACAGATACGCAGTATTTT; CDR3 protein: CASSSGTGTDTQYF; clone size: NA; J gene: TRBJ2-3; V gene: TRBV7-9; D gene: TRBD1
CDR3 DNA: TGTGCCAGCAGGAGGGGCAGGGATGGCTACACCTTC; CDR3 protein: CASRRGRDGYTF; clone size: NA; J gene: TRBJ1-2; V gene: TRBV27; D gene: NA
CDR3 DNA: TGTGCCAGCAGCTTAGGTGAGGGTGTGGAAGCTTTCTTT; CDR3 protein: CASSLGEGVEAFF; clone size: NA; J gene: TRBJ1-1; V gene: TRBV7-2; D gene: NA
CDR3 DNA: TGTGCCAGCAGCTTTAACGCGGGAGGTCGTGAGACCCAGTACTTC; CDR3 protein: CASSFNAGGRETQYF; clone size: NA; J gene: TRBJ2-5; V gene: TRBV7-2; D gene: TRBD2
CDR3 DNA: TGTGCCAGCAGTGCTGACAGGTCTAATGAAAAACTGTTTTTT; CDR3 protein: CASSADRSNEKLFF; clone size: NA; J gene: TRBJ1-4; V gene: TRBV2; D gene: NA
CDR3 DNA: TGCGCCAGCAGCTTGAGGGCAGGGAACACTGAAGCTTTCTTT; CDR3 protein: CASSLRAGNTEAFF; clone size: few; J gene: TRBJ1-1; V gene: TRBV5-1; D gene: NA
CDR3 DNA: TGTGCCAGTAGTATAGAAAACAGGGCAATAGATACGCAGTATTTT; CDR3 protein: CASSIENRAIDTQYF; clone size: NA; J gene: TRBJ2-3; V gene: TRBV19; D gene: NA
CDR3 DNA: TGCGCCAGCAGCCTGGAGGGGAAGACTTATGAAAAACTGTTTTTT; CDR3 protein: CASSLEGKTYEKLFF; clone size: once; J gene: TRBJ1-4; V gene: TRBV5-1; D gene: NA